Below are 9 T cell receptor beta chains sequenced from a single sample in a study of T cell changes during pregnancy in multiple sclerosis. The data were produced by immunoSEQ multiplex PCR, yet TCRdb's version contains in-frame clones alone and is incomplete. The table has about 40,000 clones, 80% to 95% seen once; the top ten hold about 0.42%. The specimen comprised CD4+ T cells from peripheral blood mononuclear cells, sampled in the third trimester of pregnancy. All receptors come from a female donor with multiple sclerosis, enrolled in a pregnancy study.

This sequence joins TRBV28 and TRBJ2-7, with 12 bases matching TRBD1. Germline CDR1 reads MDHEN; CDR2 reads SYDVKM. The CDR3 has 15 residues. V lost 6 bases and J lost 6; bases outside the gene matches: 9. The CDR3 here is CASSSIGTGGSEQYF. CDR3 coding DNA: TGTGCCAGCAGCTCCATCGGGACAGGGGGCAGCGAGCAGTACTTC.

The rearrangement uses TRBV6-6 and TRBJ2-7, with TRBD1 matching over 7 bases. The CDR3 is made up of 14 amino acids. With 6 bases clipped from V and 6 bases from J, the junction kept 11 bases outside the gene matches. Germline V gene lookup returns CDR1 MNHNY and CDR2 SVGAGI (reference sequence). CDR3 loop: CASRRDREFREQYF. The CDR3 DNA is TGTGCCAGCAGACGTGACAGGGAGTTTCGCGAGCAGTACTTC.

The chain is built from TRBV19 and TRBJ2-7; 8 positions match TRBD2. J was trimmed by 7 bases and V by 3 bases; bases with no gene match: 8. Germline-derived CDR1 and CDR2 are LNHDA and SQIVND (reference sequence). This CDR3 comprises 14 residues. The CDR3 reads CASSIGGTSREQYF. The CDR3 bases are TGTGCCAGTAGTATTGGGGGGACTAGTCGGGAGCAGTACTTC.

The chain uses TRBV27 and TRBJ1-5, with D perhaps matching TRBD1 (6 bases). The CDR3 spans 13 residues. With 6 bases removed from V and 5 bases from J, the gap between germline ends came to 11 bases. Per the germline V gene, CDR1 is MNHEY and CDR2 is SMNVEV (reference sequence). CDR3 in amino acids: CASSETGDQPQHF. CDR3 DNA: TGTGCCAGCAGCGAGACAGGAGATCAGCCCCAGCATTTT.

The chain combines TRBV7-9 with TRBJ1-1; D gene ambiguous. Looked up from germline, CDR1 is SEHNR and CDR2 is FQNEAQ (reference sequence). V was shortened by 2 bases and J by 7 bases, with 8 bases between the two germline ends. The CDR3 is made up of 12 amino acids. The CDR3 reads CASSLRYYEAFF. The CDR3 region has the DNA TGTGCCAGCAGCTTAAGGTACTATGAAGCTTTCTTT.

This sequence joins TRBV7-9 and TRBJ2-1, with no clear D. CDR1 SEHNR and CDR2 FQNEAQ come from the germline V gene (reference sequence). The CDR3 loop spans 13 amino acids. Trimming cost V 8 bases and J 3 bases, with 11 bases left between them. The CDR3 DNA is TGTGCCAGCCCCCGCGGAAACTACAATGAGCAGTTCTTC. This codes for CASPRGNYNEQFF.

The chain has TRBV5-4 and TRBJ2-3; 8 bases are shared with TRBD2. The CDR3 totals 16 residues. Losses at the gene ends were 0 bases for V and 1 base for J; bases not matched to a gene: 4. The germline CDR1 and CDR2 sequences are SGHNT and YYREEE (reference sequence). The chain's CDR3 is CASSLVSGARTDTQYF. DNA for the CDR3: TGTGCCAGCAGCTTGGTTAGCGGGGCACGCACAGATACGCAGTATTTT.

The genes are TRBV7-9 and TRBJ2-5; D may be TRBD2 (5 bases). The ends were cut back, 1 base at V and 0 bases at J, with 12 bases in the middle. Looked up from germline, CDR1 is SEHNR and CDR2 is FQNEAQ (reference sequence). The CDR3 length is 16 residues. DNA for the CDR3: TGTGCCAGCAGCTTAGGCGTGGCTAGCAACCAAGAGACCCAGTACTTC. This encodes CASSLGVASNQETQYF. Full variable domain (rest looked up from reference TRBV7-9 and TRBJ2-5): DTGVSQNPRHKITKRGQNVTFRCDPISEHNRLYWYRQTLGQGPEFLTYFQNEAQLEKSRLLSDRFSAERPKGSFSTLEIQRTEQGDSAMYLCASSLGVASNQETQYFGPGTRLLVL.

The rearrangement links TRBV18 to TRBJ1-5, with D tentatively TRBD1 (6 bases). Trimming took off 4 bases at V and 1 base at J, with 8 bases between the two ends. There are 14 residues in the CDR3. Germline V gene sequence: CDR1 KGHSH, CDR2 LQKENI. For the CDR3, the DNA is TGTGCCAGCTCACTGGACAGAAGCAATCAGCCCCAGCATTTT. Encoded protein: CASSLDRSNQPQHF.